Shown below are 32 T cell receptor beta chains from a single sample sequenced in a study of cytomegalovirus exposure and HLA in healthy donors. Assay: immunoSEQ multiplex PCR; the TCRdb copy retains only in-frame clones and omits some. The sample holds 150,000 to 200,000 clones, over 65% seen once. Sequencing was done on a sample of PBMCs. These receptors were collected from a man younger than 35 in good health and CMV-seropositive.

The chain joins TRBV21-1 to TRBJ2-1; TRBD2 is the table's D call and was not checked against the DNA. TRBV21-1 corresponds to a pseudogene. CDR3 length: 16 amino acids. The CDR3 bases are TGTGCCAGCAGCAAAGTTTGGCGGGCGGTCGATAATGAGCAGTTCTTC. Translating gives CASSKVWRAVDNEQFF.

This clone showed up just once. The gene calls are TRBV7-9 and TRBJ2-5; D possibly corresponds to TRBD1 (6 bases). Germline V gene data show CDR1 as SEHNR and CDR2 as FQNEAQ (reference sequence). Trimming removed 1 base at V and 0 bases at J, with 12 bases between. This CDR3 is built from 16 residues. The CDR3 coding sequence is TGTGCCAGCAGCTTAGGCAGGGGCCTAAACCAAGAGACCCAGTACTTC. Translated: CASSLGRGLNQETQYF.

Comment on this clone: Different DNA sequences within this sample yield the same CDR3. The chain uses TRBV28 and TRBJ2-1; possible D gene TRBD2, 5 bases. Germline CDR1 and CDR2: MDHEN and SYDVKM. The CDR3 spans 13 residues. Deletions cut 5 bases from V and 4 bases from J, with 9 bases between. The CDR3 sequence is CASSRGSYNEQFF. The CDR3, as DNA: TGTGCCAGCAGTCGGGGATCGTACAATGAGCAGTTCTTC.

The chain has TRBV6-5 and TRBJ1-1; perhaps TRBD1 as D (5 bases). Trimming left V 0 bases short and J 4 bases short, with 6 bases between. The CDR3 has 13 amino acids. From germline, CDR1 is MNHEY and CDR2 SVGAGI. CDR3 nucleotides: TGTGCCAGCAGTTACTCAGGGGTCACTGAAGCTTTCTTT. Translation gives CASSYSGVTEAFF.

This clone was seen only once. The chain recombines TRBV28 with TRBJ2-5; D gene unclear. Trimming took off 7 bases at V and 2 bases at J, with 8 bases between the two ends. The length of the CDR3 is 12 residues. Germline assignment: CDR1 MDHEN and CDR2 SYDVKM. As DNA, the CDR3 is TGTGCCAGCAATTCTCCTCAAGAGACCCAGTACTTC. Protein sequence: CASNSPQETQYF.

Here the CDR3 reads CASSRGEVLNTEAFF. CDR3 DNA sequence: TGTGCCAGCAGCCGTGGGGAGGTACTGAACACTGAAGCTTTCTTT. The rearrangement joins TRBV4-2 to TRBJ1-1; D not certain. The CDR3 has 15 amino acids. V lost 4 bases and J 0 bases, leaving 12 bases between the germline ends. From germline, CDR1 is LGHNA and CDR2 YNFKEQ.

CDR3 sequence reads: CASSQVLGGAQPQHF. DNA of the CDR3: TGCGCCAGCAGCCAGGTTTTGGGGGGAGCTCAGCCCCAGCATTTT. This chain connects TRBV4-3 to TRBJ1-5; D possibly corresponds to TRBD1 (5 bases). Germline V gives CDR1 LGHNA, CDR2 YSLEER. This CDR3 is built from 15 residues. Deletions cut 3 bases from V and 6 bases from J, with 15 bases between.

This clone showed up just once. This chain connects TRBV27 to TRBJ2-1, with a weak D call TRBD2 (6 bases). Trimming took off 2 bases at V and 8 bases at J, with 19 bases between the two ends. The CDR3 runs to 16 residues. Germline loops: CDR1 MNHEY, CDR2 SMNVEV (reference sequence). In DNA, the CDR3 is TGTGCCAGCAGTTTAGCAGGAGGGCTACTACGGGATGAGCAGTTCTTC. The encoded protein is CASSLAGGLLRDEQFF.

For the CDR3, the DNA is TGTGCCAGTACTAGGGGGTTGTCTGTCGAGCAGTACTTC. It specifies CASTRGLSVEQYF. The rearrangement joins TRBV6-1 to TRBJ2-7; tentatively, D is TRBD1 (6 bases). V lost 9 bases, J lost 6 bases, and 18 bases lay in between. Looked up from germline, CDR1 is MNHNS and CDR2 is SASEGT. This CDR3 region has 13 residues.

The V and J genes are TRBV18 and TRBJ2-5; D call uncertain. Trimming left V 1 base short and J 4 bases short, with 10 bases between. CDR1 and CDR2 (germline): KGHSH, LQKENI. The CDR3 sequence is 14 residues long. CDR3 protein: CASSPRAGAETQYF. The CDR3 region has the DNA TGTGCCAGCTCACCACGGGCAGGTGCAGAGACCCAGTACTTC.

V and J are TRBV7-8 and TRBJ2-4; possibly TRBD1 for D (5 bases). Germline-derived CDR1 and CDR2 are SGHVS and FQNEAQ. The CDR3 extends over 12 amino acids. V was cut by 1 base and J by 7 bases, with 5 bases left in between. The CDR3 DNA is TGTGCCAGCAGCTTAGGGGGCAACATTCAGTACTTC. Its translation is CASSLGGNIQYF.

The chain employs TRBV29-1 and TRBJ2-1; TRBD1 aligns across 9 bases. Germline lookup yields CDR1 SQVTM and CDR2 ANQGSEA. V dropped 3 bases and J dropped 1; count of bases not matched to a gene: 7. This CDR3 is 16 amino acids long. The CDR3 DNA follows: TGCAGCGTTGACAACAGGGGGCGTAGGTCCTACAATGAGCAGTTCTTC. Translating gives CSVDNRGRRSYNEQFF.

The chain combines TRBV29-1 with TRBJ2-5, with a tentative D call TRBD1 (6 bases). V was clipped by 6 bases and J by 2 bases, with 13 bases between them. This CDR3 contains 13 residues. The germline gives CDR1 SQVTM, CDR2 ANQGSEA. The CDR3, as DNA: TGCAGCGTGCGACCGGGACAACAAGAGACCCAGTACTTC. Translation: CSVRPGQQETQYF.

The J gene is TRBJ2-2, the V gene TRBV4-3; D is perhaps TRBD1 (6 bases). Trimming left V 4 bases short and J 6 bases short, with 21 bases between. The germline CDR1 and CDR2 sequences are LGHNA and YSLEER. This CDR3 has 17 residues. DNA of the CDR3: TGCGCCAGCAGCCCAGACAAGGAGACTTCAGGGGCCGGGGAGCTGTTTTTT. Amino acid sequence: CASSPDKETSGAGELFF.

In its sample, this clone was seen a few times. This CDR3 is CASSSGGPGELFF. The CDR3, as DNA: TGTGCCAGCAGCTCCGGGGGGCCCGGGGAGCTGTTTTTT. The chain has TRBV7-2 and TRBJ2-2, with D maybe TRBD2 (7 bases). The CDR3 spans 13 residues. V was trimmed by 4 bases and J by 6 bases, leaving 9 bases between them. The V gene's germline CDR1 is SGHTA and CDR2 FQGNSA.

CDR3 sequence: CASSSETGDVYNEQFF. The CDR3, as DNA: TGTGCCAGCAGCTCTGAGACAGGGGATGTCTACAATGAGCAGTTCTTC. This chain connects TRBV7-6 to TRBJ2-1; 8 bases fit TRBD1. The germline V gene has CDR1 SGHVS and CDR2 FNYEAQ. There are 16 residues in the CDR3. The V segment lost 4 bases and the J segment 3 bases; nucleotides outside the gene matches: 8.

This clone appeared a few times. V usage is TRBV9 and J usage is TRBJ2-1; TRBD1 is a possible D gene (6 bases). Germline CDR1 and CDR2: SGDLS and YYNGEE. The V and J ends lost 0 bases and 3 bases respectively, with 13 bases between them. This CDR3 has 16 amino acids. The CDR3, as DNA: TGTGCCAGCAGCGTAGATATGAGGGGGAGCTACAATGAGCAGTTCTTC. This codes for CASSVDMRGSYNEQFF.

The chain uses TRBV7-2 and TRBJ2-7; a possible D gene is TRBD1 (6 bases). Trimming shortened V by 1 base and J by 2 bases, and 12 bases separated the two germline ends. The CDR3 covers 15 residues. Germline V CDR1 and CDR2: SGHTA, FQGNSA. CDR3 nucleotides: TGTGCCAGCAGCTTAGGGTACAGGGCGGCCTACGAGCAGTACTTC. Translated, it gives CASSLGYRAAYEQYF.

In this sample, this clone is medium-sized. The chain carries TRBV7-9 and TRBJ2-3; tentatively, D is TRBD2 (5 bases). Trimming left V 6 bases short and J 2 bases short, with 15 bases between. CDR1 is SEHNR, CDR2 FQNEAQ, per germline (reference sequence). The CDR3 extends over 15 amino acids. The CDR3 loop reads CASRRSAGFTDTQYF. As DNA, the CDR3 is TGTGCCAGCAGAAGGTCTGCGGGTTTCACAGATACGCAGTATTTT.

V is TRBV19 and J is TRBJ2-1; TRBD2 matches at 8 bases. Trimming at V came to 3 bases and at J to 8 bases, leaving 12 bases not matched to a gene. The CDR3 extends over 16 amino acids. Germline V gene sequence: CDR1 LNHDA, CDR2 SQIVND (reference sequence). CDR3 sequence reads: CASSIGGAGGRDEQFF. CDR3 sequence (DNA): TGTGCCAGTAGTATCGGTGGGGCGGGAGGCCGGGATGAGCAGTTCTTC.

The chain joins TRBV2 to TRBJ2-4; perhaps TRBD2 as D (6 bases). The germline CDR1 and CDR2 sequences are SNHLY and FYNNEI. Trimming cost V 8 bases and J 1 base, with 12 bases left between them. The CDR3 has 14 amino acids. The DNA of the CDR3 is TGTGCCAGCCCGACCCGGGAGGCCAAAAACATTCAGTACTTC. Translated, it gives CASPTREAKNIQYF.

The sample holds one count of this clone. The rearrangement uses TRBV11-3 and TRBJ2-1; 7 nucleotides align to TRBD2. This CDR3 comprises 16 residues. Germline CDR1 is SGHNT and CDR2 is YENEEA. The V and J ends lost 1 base and 10 bases, in that order; junction bases with no gene match: 13. CDR3 protein: CASSLVLGGSRVEQFF. DNA for the CDR3: TGTGCCAGCAGCTTAGTTCTCGGGGGGTCCCGGGTGGAGCAGTTCTTC.

The chain employs TRBV5-1 and TRBJ2-5; no reliable D call. Trimming removed 0 bases at V and 1 base at J, with 13 bases between. The CDR3 has 16 amino acids. Looked up from germline, CDR1 is SGHRS and CDR2 is YFSETQ. This CDR3 is CASSLGGSTTQETQYF. Written as DNA, the CDR3 is TGCGCCAGCAGCTTGGGCGGCAGTACTACCCAAGAGACCCAGTACTTC.

CDR3 amino acids: CASSPYRDISNQPQHF. CDR3 nucleotides: TGTGCCAGCTCACCATACCGGGACATTAGCAATCAGCCCCAGCATTTT. The chain combines TRBV18 with TRBJ1-5, with TRBD1 as a possible D gene (6 bases). Trimming shortened V by 2 bases and J by 0 bases, and 11 bases separated the two germline ends. Per the germline V gene, CDR1 is KGHSH and CDR2 is LQKENI. The CDR3 spans 16 residues.

V usage is TRBV28 and J usage is TRBJ1-1; D is uncertain. The CDR3 sequence is 13 residues long. V gave up 5 bases and J gave up 6 bases, with 13 bases separating them. Germline V lookup: CDR1 MDHEN, CDR2 SYDVKM. CDR3 loop: CASSPGGFAEAFF. The CDR3 region has the DNA TGTGCCAGCAGTCCCGGAGGTTTTGCTGAAGCTTTCTTT. The variable domain in full, completed from reference TRBV28 and TRBJ1-1, reads DVKVTQSSRYLVKRTGEKVFLECVQDMDHENMFWYRQDPGLGLRLIYFSYDVKMKEKGDIPEGYSVSREKKERFSLILESASTNQTSMYLCASSPGGFAEAFFGQGTRLTVV.

The V and J genes are TRBV11-3 and TRBJ2-1, with D possibly TRBD2 on 5 matching bases. The CDR3 totals 14 residues. Trimming removed 7 bases at V and 3 bases at J, with 13 bases between. Germline CDR1 and CDR2: SGHNT and YENEEA. The chain's CDR3 is CASTGRDNYNEQFF. The CDR3 region has the DNA TGTGCCAGCACGGGTCGGGATAACTACAATGAGCAGTTCTTC.

The V gene is TRBV27, the J gene TRBJ2-6; no definite D call. From germline, CDR1 is MNHEY and CDR2 SMNVEV (reference sequence). The CDR3 consists of 14 residues. V lost 0 bases, J lost 3 bases, and 3 bases lay in between. The DNA of the CDR3 is TGTGCCAGCAGTTTATCTCATGGGGCCAACGTCCTGACTTTC. Protein product: CASSLSHGANVLTF.

The gene calls are TRBV27 and TRBJ2-2; the D is unclear. The length of the CDR3 is 14 residues. Trimming pared 5 bases from V and 4 bases from J, leaving 11 bases between. Germline lookup yields CDR1 MNHEY and CDR2 SMNVEV (reference sequence). CDR3 coding DNA: TGTGCCAGCAGTCAAAACAGAATCACCGGGGAGCTGTTTTTT. This encodes CASSQNRITGELFF.

The rearrangement joins TRBV7-3 to TRBJ2-1; 9 nucleotides agree with TRBD1. V lost 4 bases to trimming and J lost 2 bases; unmatched junction nucleotides: 3. The CDR3 consists of 15 residues. Germline V gene sequence: CDR1 SGHTA, CDR2 FQGTGA. The DNA for the CDR3 is TGTGCCAGCAGCTCTGGGACAGGGCCCTACAATGAGCAGTTCTTC. The encoded protein is CASSSGTGPYNEQFF. Together with reference TRBV7-3 and TRBJ2-1, the CDR3 gives the full variable domain: GAGVSQTPSNKVTEKGKYVELRCDPISGHTALYWYRQSLGQGPEFLIYFQGTGAADDSGLPNDRFFAVRPEGSVSTLKIQRTERGDSAVYLCASSSGTGPYNEQFFGPGTRLTVL.

The chain combines TRBV7-2 with TRBJ2-3, with 9 bases fitting TRBD2. V was clipped by 5 bases and J by 0 bases; unmatched bases: 12. This CDR3 contains 18 residues. In germline, CDR1 is SGHTA, CDR2 FQGNSA. DNA of the CDR3: TGTGCCAGCAGCCTGAACGGACTAGCGAGGTCTAGCACAGATACGCAGTATTTT. This sequence encodes CASSLNGLARSSTDTQYF.

The rearrangement links TRBV6-5 to TRBJ2-3, with 9 nucleotides matching TRBD2. The CDR3 sequence is 15 residues long. J lost 3 bases, V lost 4 bases, and 5 bases had no gene match. Per the germline V gene, CDR1 is MNHEY and CDR2 is SVGAGI. CDR3 sequence: CASSFSGRPTDTQYF. The CDR3 DNA follows: TGTGCCAGCAGTTTTAGCGGGAGACCAACAGATACGCAGTATTTT.

This chain connects TRBV27 to TRBJ2-3, with 9 bases that match TRBD1. CDR1 and CDR2 from the germline V gene are MNHEY and SMNVEV (reference sequence). This CDR3 comprises 17 residues. Trimming removed 1 base from V and 8 bases from J; junction bases left unmatched: 13. CDR3 bases: TGTGCCAGCAGTTTATTGGGGGACAGGGAGGCAGGGGGTACGCAGTATTTT. Translating it yields CASSLLGDREAGGTQYF.